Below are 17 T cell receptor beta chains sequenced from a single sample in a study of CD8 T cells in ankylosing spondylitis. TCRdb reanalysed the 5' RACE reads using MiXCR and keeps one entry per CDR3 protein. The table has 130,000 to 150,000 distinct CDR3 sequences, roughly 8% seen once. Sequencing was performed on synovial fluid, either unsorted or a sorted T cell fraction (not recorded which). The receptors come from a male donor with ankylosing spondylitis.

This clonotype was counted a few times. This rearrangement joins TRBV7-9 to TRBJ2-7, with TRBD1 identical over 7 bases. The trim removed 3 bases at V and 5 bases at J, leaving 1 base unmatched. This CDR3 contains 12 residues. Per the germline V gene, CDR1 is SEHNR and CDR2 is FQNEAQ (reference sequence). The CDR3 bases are TGTGCCAGCAGCTTCAGGGGGAACGAGCAGTACTTC. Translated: CASSFRGNEQYF. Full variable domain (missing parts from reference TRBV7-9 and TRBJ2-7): DTGVSQNPRHKITKRGQNVTFRCDPISEHNRLYWYRQTLGQGPEFLTYFQNEAQLEKSRLLSDRFSAERPKGSFSTLEIQRTEQGDSAMYLCASSFRGNEQYFGPGTRLTVT.

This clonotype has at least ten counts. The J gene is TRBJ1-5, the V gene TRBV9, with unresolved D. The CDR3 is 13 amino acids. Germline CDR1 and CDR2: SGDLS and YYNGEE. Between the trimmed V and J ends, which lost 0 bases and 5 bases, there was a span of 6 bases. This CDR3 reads CASSVALDQPQHF. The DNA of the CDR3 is TGTGCCAGCAGCGTAGCTTTGGATCAGCCCCAGCATTTT.

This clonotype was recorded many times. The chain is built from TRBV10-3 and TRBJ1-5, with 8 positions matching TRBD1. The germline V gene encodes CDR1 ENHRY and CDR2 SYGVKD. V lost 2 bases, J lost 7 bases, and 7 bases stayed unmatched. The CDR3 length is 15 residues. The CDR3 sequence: CAISERDRLKQPQHF. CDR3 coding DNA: TGTGCCATCAGTGAGAGGGACAGGCTAAAGCAGCCCCAGCATTTT.

The CDR3 DNA reads as TGTGCCAGTAGTATATCATACGGGGAAAAACTGTTTTTT. It codes for CASSISYGEKLFF. This rearrangement joins TRBV19 to TRBJ1-4; D unresolved. The V gene's germline CDR1 is LNHDA and CDR2 SQIVND (reference sequence). This CDR3 is 13 amino acids long. V lost 2 bases and J 8 bases, leaving 9 bases between the germline ends.

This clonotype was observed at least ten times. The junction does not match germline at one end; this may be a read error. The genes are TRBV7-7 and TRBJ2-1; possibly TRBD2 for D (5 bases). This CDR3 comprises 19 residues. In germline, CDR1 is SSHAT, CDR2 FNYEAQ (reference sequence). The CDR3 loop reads CASSLAKTSSFSSYNEQFF. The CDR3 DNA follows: TGTGCTAGCAGCTTAGCGAAGACAAGCTCCTTTAGCTCCTACAATGAGCAGTTCTTC.

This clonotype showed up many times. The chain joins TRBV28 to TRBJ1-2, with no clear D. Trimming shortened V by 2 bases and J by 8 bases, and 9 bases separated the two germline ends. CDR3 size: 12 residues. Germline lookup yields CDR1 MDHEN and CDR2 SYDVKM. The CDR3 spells CASSLGPAGYTF. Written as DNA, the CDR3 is TGTGCCAGCAGTTTAGGGCCCGCGGGCTACACCTTC.

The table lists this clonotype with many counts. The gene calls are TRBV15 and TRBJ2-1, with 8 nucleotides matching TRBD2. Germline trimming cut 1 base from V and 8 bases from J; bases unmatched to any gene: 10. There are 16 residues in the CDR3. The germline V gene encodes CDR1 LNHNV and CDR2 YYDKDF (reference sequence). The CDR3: CATSRVLSGGAYEQFF. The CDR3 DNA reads TGTGCCACCAGCAGAGTACTGTCGGGGGGGGCTTATGAGCAGTTCTTC.

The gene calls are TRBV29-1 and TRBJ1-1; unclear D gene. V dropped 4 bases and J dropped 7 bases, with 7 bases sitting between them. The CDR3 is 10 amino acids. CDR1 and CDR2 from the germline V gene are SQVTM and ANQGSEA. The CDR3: CSVVWVEAFF. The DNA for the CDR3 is TGCAGCGTTGTGTGGGTTGAAGCTTTCTTT.

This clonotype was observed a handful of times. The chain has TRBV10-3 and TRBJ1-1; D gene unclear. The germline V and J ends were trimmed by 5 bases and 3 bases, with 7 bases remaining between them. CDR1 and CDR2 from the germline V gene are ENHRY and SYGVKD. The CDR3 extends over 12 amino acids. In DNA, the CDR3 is TGTGCCATCAGTACCGGGGACACTGAAGCTTTCTTT. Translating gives CAISTGDTEAFF.

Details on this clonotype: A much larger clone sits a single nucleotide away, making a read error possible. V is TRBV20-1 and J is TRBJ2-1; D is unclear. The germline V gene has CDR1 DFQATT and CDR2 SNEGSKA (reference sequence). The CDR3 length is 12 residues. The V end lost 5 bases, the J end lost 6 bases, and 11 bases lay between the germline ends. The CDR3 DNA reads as TGCAGTGCTCAACCGAACATCAATGAGCAGTTCTTC. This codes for CSAQPNINEQFF.

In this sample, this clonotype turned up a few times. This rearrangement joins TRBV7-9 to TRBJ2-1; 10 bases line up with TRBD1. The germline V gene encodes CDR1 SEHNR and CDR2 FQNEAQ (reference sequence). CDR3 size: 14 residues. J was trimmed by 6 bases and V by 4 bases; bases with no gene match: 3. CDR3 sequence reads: CASSYRDRGNEQFF. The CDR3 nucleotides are TGTGCCAGCAGCTATCGGGACAGGGGCAATGAGCAGTTCTTC.

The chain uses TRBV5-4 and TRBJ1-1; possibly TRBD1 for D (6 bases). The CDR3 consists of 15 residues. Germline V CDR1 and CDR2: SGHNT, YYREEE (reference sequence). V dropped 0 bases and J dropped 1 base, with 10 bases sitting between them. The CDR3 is CASSLVAGANTEAFF. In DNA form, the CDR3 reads TGTGCCAGCAGCTTGGTTGCGGGGGCGAACACTGAAGCTTTCTTT.

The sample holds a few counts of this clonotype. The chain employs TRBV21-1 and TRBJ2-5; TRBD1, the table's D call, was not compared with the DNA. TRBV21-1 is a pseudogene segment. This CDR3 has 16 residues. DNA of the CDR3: TGTGCCAGCAGCTGGCGACTACAGGGGAGTAGGAAGACCCAGTACTTC. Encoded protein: CASSWRLQGSRKTQYF.

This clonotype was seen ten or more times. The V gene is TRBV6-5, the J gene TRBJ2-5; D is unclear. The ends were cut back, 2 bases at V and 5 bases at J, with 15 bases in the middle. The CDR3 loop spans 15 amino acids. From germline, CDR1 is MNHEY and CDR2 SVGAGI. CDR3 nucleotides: TGTGCCAGCAGTTACCACAGAAAGGAGTCGGAGACCCAGTACTTC. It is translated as CASSYHRKESETQYF.

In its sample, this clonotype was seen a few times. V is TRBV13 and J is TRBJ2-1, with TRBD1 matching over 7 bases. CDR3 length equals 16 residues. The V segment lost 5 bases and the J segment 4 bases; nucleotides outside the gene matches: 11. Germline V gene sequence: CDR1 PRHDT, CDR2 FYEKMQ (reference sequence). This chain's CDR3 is CASSRQGPHGYNEQFF. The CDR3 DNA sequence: TGTGCCAGCAGCCGACAGGGACCACACGGATACAATGAGCAGTTCTTC.

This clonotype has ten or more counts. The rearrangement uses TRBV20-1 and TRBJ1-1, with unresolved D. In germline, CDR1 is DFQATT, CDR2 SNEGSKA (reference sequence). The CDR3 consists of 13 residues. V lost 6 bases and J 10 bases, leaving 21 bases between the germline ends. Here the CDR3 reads CSAEGRTEGGAFF. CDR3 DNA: TGCAGTGCGGAAGGACGGACCGAGGGTGGAGCTTTCTTT.

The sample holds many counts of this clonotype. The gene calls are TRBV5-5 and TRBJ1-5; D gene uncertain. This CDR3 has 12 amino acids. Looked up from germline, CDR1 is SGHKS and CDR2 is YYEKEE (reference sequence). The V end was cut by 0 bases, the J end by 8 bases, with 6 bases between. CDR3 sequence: CASSLALEPQHF. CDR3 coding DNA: TGTGCCAGCAGCTTGGCCTTAGAGCCCCAGCATTTT.